These 8 T cell receptor beta chains were all obtained from the same sample, sequenced in a study of T cell changes during pregnancy in multiple sclerosis. The assay was immunoSEQ multiplex PCR, and TCRdb's table has in-frame clones only and misses some. The table includes 58,000 or so clones, roughly nine tenths detected once. The specimen comprised CD4+ T cells from peripheral blood mononuclear cells, sampled in the third trimester of pregnancy. The receptors were gathered from a female donor with multiple sclerosis, enrolled in a pregnancy study.

This clone showed up just a few times. The gene calls are TRBV29-1 and TRBJ1-1; a weak D match, TRBD1 (5 bases). V dropped 7 bases and J dropped 0 bases, with 12 bases sitting between them. Germline loops: CDR1 SQVTM, CDR2 ANQGSEA. This CDR3 is built from 13 residues. DNA for the CDR3: TGCAGCGCCCAACAGGTCATGAACACTGAAGCTTTCTTT. Translated, it gives CSAQQVMNTEAFF.

The chain recombines TRBV5-1 with TRBJ1-3, with 11 bases matching TRBD1. This CDR3 comprises 16 residues. V gave up 1 base and J gave up 4 bases; unmatched junction bases: 4. CDR1 SGHRS and CDR2 YFSETQ come from the germline V gene. This CDR3 reads CASSLLDRGHGNTIYF. CDR3 sequence (DNA): TGCGCCAGCAGCTTGTTGGACAGGGGGCACGGAAACACCATATATTTT.

The V gene is TRBV2, the J gene TRBJ1-2; maybe TRBD1 (6 bases). V lost 9 bases and J 3 bases, leaving 17 bases between the germline ends. The germline V gene encodes CDR1 SNHLY and CDR2 FYNNEI. The length of the CDR3 is 14 residues. The CDR3 DNA sequence: TGTGCCAGTCGCCTCGGACAGCTTTACTATGGCTACACCTTC. Protein sequence: CASRLGQLYYGYTF.

V and J are TRBV19 and TRBJ1-3; D call uncertain. Germline V CDR1 and CDR2: LNHDA, SQIVND (reference sequence). The V end lost 11 bases, the J end lost 4 bases, and 9 bases lay between the germline ends. The CDR3 is 11 residues long. The CDR3 DNA is TGTGCCGCCGCCAGAGGAAACACCATATATTTT. Encoded protein: CAAARGNTIYF.

This chain uses TRBV18 with TRBJ2-7; the D gene is possibly TRBD2 (6 bases). V was shortened by 1 base and J by 5 bases, with 12 bases between the two germline ends. This CDR3 has 14 residues. CDR1 is KGHSH, CDR2 LQKENI, per germline. CDR3 residues: CASSPRGGTHEQYF. The CDR3 DNA reads TGTGCCAGCTCACCACGAGGAGGGACCCACGAGCAGTACTTC.

This chain's CDR3 is CASSSRLGYEQYF. The CDR3 region has the DNA TGTGCCAGCAGCTCCAGGCTTGGTTACGAGCAGTACTTC. The V call is TRBV9, the J call TRBJ2-7; unclear D gene. The germline V and J ends were trimmed by 4 bases and 4 bases, with 12 bases remaining between them. This CDR3 comprises 13 residues. CDR1 is SGDLS and CDR2 is YYNGEE in the germline V gene. The whole variable domain, remainder taken from reference TRBV9 and TRBJ2-7, is DSGVTQTPKHLITATGQRVTLRCSPRSGDLSVYWYQQSLDQGLQFLIQYYNGEERAKGNILERFSAQQFPDLHSELNLSSLELGDSALYFCASSSRLGYEQYFGPGTRLTVT.

The chain couples TRBV6-1 to TRBJ2-1; 9 positions agree with TRBD2. The CDR3 length is 17 residues. Germline CDR1 MNHNS, CDR2 SASEGT. Unmatched junction bases numbered 16, after V lost 4 bases and J lost 9 bases. The CDR3 loop is CASSGTFGGGARSEQFF. As DNA, the CDR3 is TGTGCCAGCAGTGGAACCTTTGGCGGGGGGGCGAGATCTGAGCAGTTCTTC.

This chain joins TRBV2 and TRBJ2-7; 9 bases match TRBD2. CDR3 length: 14 amino acids. With V trimmed by 7 bases and J by 3 bases, 7 bases remained unmatched. Germline V gene data show CDR1 as SNHLY and CDR2 as FYNNEI. CDR3 sequence: CASTAGGKGYEQYF. In DNA form, the CDR3 reads TGTGCCAGCACCGCGGGGGGGAAAGGCTACGAGCAGTACTTC.